These T cell receptor beta chains were read from a single sample in a study of metastatic and nonmetastatic thyroid tumors. Using MiXCR, TCRdb re-called clones from the PCR reads. This sample has around 41,000 clones, with approximately 13% found just once. Sequences were obtained from blood. Every receptor here comes from a female donor with papillary thyroid cancer or a benign thyroid nodule (not recorded which). Some clones in this sample may be carry-over from other donors' samples. Each CDR3 is given with its conserved first and last residue. The D gene is left open where the match is weak. Some rows mark clone size as missing; the rest say once, few, many or name a class of expanded clone.

V gene: TRBV6-1
D gene: NA
J gene: TRBJ2-1
clone size: medium-sized
CDR3 DNA: TGTGCCAGCAGCCACAGCCTAAACAATGAGCAGTTCTTC
CDR3 protein: CASSHSLNNEQFF

V gene: TRBV4-1
D gene: NA
J gene: TRBJ2-5
clone size: NA
CDR3 DNA: TGCGCCAGCAGCCAAGGTCCGAGGGAAACTCAGTACTTC
CDR3 protein: CASSQGPRETQYF

V gene: TRBV4-2
D gene: NA
J gene: TRBJ2-1
clone size: many
CDR3 DNA: TGTGCCAGCAGCCAAGAATCGACCAGCGGTAACTCCTACAATGAGCAGTTCTTC
CDR3 protein: CASSQESTSGNSYNEQFF

V gene: TRBV28
D gene: TRBD1
J gene: TRBJ1-1
clone size: many
CDR3 DNA: TGTGCCAGCAGTTTAACAGGGGGTATGTGGGTGGGGACTGAAGCTTTCTTT
CDR3 protein: CASSLTGGMWVGTEAFF

V gene: TRBV10-3
D gene: NA
J gene: TRBJ2-2
clone size: many
CDR3 DNA: TGTGCCATCAGGGGGGACATCGCGAACACCGGGGAGCTGTTTTTT
CDR3 protein: CAIRGDIANTGELFF

V gene: TRBV2
D gene: TRBD2
J gene: TRBJ2-4
clone size: many
CDR3 DNA: TGTGCCAGCAGTGAGACAGCGGGAGTGGGTGACATTCAGTACTTC
CDR3 protein: CASSETAGVGDIQYF

V gene: TRBV18
D gene: TRBD1
J gene: TRBJ2-7
clone size: many
CDR3 DNA: TGTGCCAGCTCACTCGACAGGGGAGGTCCCTACGAGCAGTACTTC
CDR3 protein: CASSLDRGGPYEQYF

V gene: TRBV5-4
D gene: NA
J gene: TRBJ1-1
clone size: many
CDR3 DNA: TGTGCCAGCAGCTTCGGCAGGACGAACACTGAAGCTTTCTTT
CDR3 protein: CASSFGRTNTEAFF

V gene: TRBV5-1
D gene: NA
J gene: TRBJ2-3
clone size: many
CDR3 DNA: TGCGCCAGCAGCTTGGGTCAGGGTGGCGCAGATACGCAGTATTTT
CDR3 protein: CASSLGQGGADTQYF

V gene: TRBV27
D gene: TRBD2
J gene: TRBJ2-1
clone size: many
CDR3 DNA: TGTGCCAGCAGTTTAGCGGGAGGGACCTACAATGAGCAGTTCTTC
CDR3 protein: CASSLAGGTYNEQFF

V gene: TRBV5-1
D gene: NA
J gene: TRBJ1-1
clone size: many
CDR3 DNA: TGCGCCAGCAGCCTTACTATACAGGGAGGGAACACTGAAGCTTTCTTT
CDR3 protein: CASSLTIQGGNTEAFF

V gene: TRBV30
D gene: TRBD1
J gene: TRBJ1-1
clone size: NA
CDR3 DNA: TGTGCCTGGAGTGTCGGCAGGGGGACTGAAGCTTTCTTT
CDR3 protein: CAWSVGRGTEAFF

V gene: TRBV28
D gene: NA
J gene: TRBJ2-7
clone size: medium-sized
CDR3 DNA: TGTGCCAGCAGTGTATCGGGGGGCCTGGGGACGTCACCCTACGAGCAGTACTTC
CDR3 protein: CASSVSGGLGTSPYEQYF

V gene: TRBV5-1
D gene: NA
J gene: TRBJ2-3
clone size: many
CDR3 DNA: TGCGCCAGCAGCCCAAGTCTCCAGAGCACAGATACGCAGTATTTT
CDR3 protein: CASSPSLQSTDTQYF

V gene: TRBV5-1
D gene: NA
J gene: TRBJ1-2
clone size: NA
CDR3 DNA: TGCGCCAGCAGCCCCGGGGGGCGTGGTGGTGGCTACACCTTC
CDR3 protein: CASSPGGRGGGYTF

V gene: TRBV11-3
D gene: NA
J gene: TRBJ2-3
clone size: many
CDR3 DNA: TGTGCCAGCACCCTACAGTACACAGATACGCAGTATTTT
CDR3 protein: CASTLQYTDTQYF

V gene: TRBV27
D gene: NA
J gene: TRBJ1-1
clone size: NA
CDR3 DNA: TGTGCCAGCAGTCCCGACCGGAACAGGTCCTCTGGGGCTTTCTTT
CDR3 protein: CASSPDRNRSSGAFF

V gene: TRBV14
D gene: TRBD1
J gene: TRBJ2-7
clone size: many
CDR3 DNA: TGTGCCAGCAGCCCCCCCCCCGGGACAGGGTCCCCCTACGAGCAGTACTTC
CDR3 protein: CASSPPPGTGSPYEQYF

V gene: TRBV7-9
D gene: TRBD1
J gene: TRBJ1-4
clone size: NA
CDR3 DNA: TGTGCCAGCAGCTCGGACAGGGGGCGTGAAAAACTGTTTTTT
CDR3 protein: CASSSDRGREKLFF

V gene: TRBV25-1
D gene: TRBD1
J gene: TRBJ2-1
clone size: NA
CDR3 DNA: TGTGCCAGCAGGGAACCGGGACAGGGGCTAAACAATGAGCAGTTCTTC
CDR3 protein: CASREPGQGLNNEQFF

V gene: TRBV4-1
D gene: NA
J gene: TRBJ2-5
clone size: few
CDR3 DNA: TGCGCCAGCAGCCAAGGTCCGAGGGAAACCCAGTACTTC
CDR3 protein: CASSQGPRETQYF

V gene: TRBV28
D gene: TRBD1
J gene: TRBJ2-5
clone size: many
CDR3 DNA: TGTGCCAGCAGGCCAGGGGGCGCAGGGGTCCAAGAGACCCAGTACTTC
CDR3 protein: CASRPGGAGVQETQYF

V gene: TRBV6-1
D gene: TRBD1
J gene: TRBJ1-2
clone size: many
CDR3 DNA: TGTGCCAGCAGACAGGGGAACTATGGCTACACCTTC
CDR3 protein: CASRQGNYGYTF

V gene: TRBV30
D gene: NA
J gene: TRBJ2-6
clone size: many
CDR3 DNA: TGTGCCTGGGTGGGAGCTGGGGCCAACGTCCTGACTTTC
CDR3 protein: CAWVGAGANVLTF

V gene: TRBV28
D gene: NA
J gene: TRBJ1-4
clone size: many
CDR3 DNA: TGTGCCAGCAGCCCCGTTCCAACTAATGAAAAACTGTTTTTT
CDR3 protein: CASSPVPTNEKLFF

V gene: TRBV19
D gene: NA
J gene: TRBJ2-7
clone size: few
CDR3 DNA: TGTGCCAGTAGTATCGTGGGCGCCGAGCAGTACTTC
CDR3 protein: CASSIVGAEQYF

V gene: TRBV3-1
D gene: NA
J gene: TRBJ1-1
clone size: NA
CDR3 DNA: TGTGCCAGCAGCCCCACAGGCCAGAACACTGAAGCTTTCTTT
CDR3 protein: CASSPTGQNTEAFF

V gene: TRBV7-8
D gene: NA
J gene: TRBJ2-1
clone size: many
CDR3 DNA: TGTGCCAGCAGCCGGGAGACCAATGAGCAGTTCTTC
CDR3 protein: CASSRETNEQFF

V gene: TRBV11-3
D gene: NA
J gene: TRBJ2-7
clone size: many
CDR3 DNA: TGTGCCAGCAGCTTAGATCAGGAGTCTTCCTACGAGCAGTACTTC
CDR3 protein: CASSLDQESSYEQYF

V gene: TRBV5-1
D gene: NA
J gene: TRBJ2-5
clone size: NA
CDR3 DNA: TGCGCCAGCAGCCTTCTAGGGGCTAGCCAAGAGATCCAGTACTTC
CDR3 protein: CASSLLGASQEIQYF

V gene: TRBV5-1
D gene: NA
J gene: TRBJ2-1
clone size: many
CDR3 DNA: TGCGCCAGCAGCTTGGATGGCCTGCTCAATGAGCAGTTCTTC
CDR3 protein: CASSLDGLLNEQFF

V gene: TRBV4-1
D gene: NA
J gene: TRBJ1-2
clone size: many
CDR3 DNA: TGCGCCAGCAGCCTAGAGCCGGACAGAGGGTTTGCACCTAACTATGGCTACACCTTC
CDR3 protein: CASSLEPDRGFAPNYGYTF

V gene: TRBV20-1
D gene: NA
J gene: TRBJ2-7
clone size: once
CDR3 DNA: TGCAGTGCTAGTAGGGGGCGGGACATGTGCTACGAGCAGTACTTC
CDR3 protein: CSASRGRDMCYEQYF

V gene: TRBV24-1
D gene: TRBD2
J gene: TRBJ2-3
clone size: NA
CDR3 DNA: TGTGCCACCAGTGACTCGACTAGCGGGGGTGCCAGAGATACGCAGTATTTT
CDR3 protein: CATSDSTSGGARDTQYF

V gene: TRBV18
D gene: TRBD2
J gene: TRBJ2-7
clone size: many
CDR3 DNA: TGTGCCAGCTCCAGGACTAGCGGGAGTTTTGGGACCTACGAGCAGTACTTC
CDR3 protein: CASSRTSGSFGTYEQYF

V gene: TRBV7-9
D gene: TRBD2
J gene: TRBJ2-1
clone size: many
CDR3 DNA: TGTGCCAGCCCCGGGACTAGCGGTTACAATGAGCAGTTCTTC
CDR3 protein: CASPGTSGYNEQFF

V gene: TRBV12-3/TRBV12-4
D gene: NA
J gene: TRBJ1-2
clone size: many
CDR3 DNA: TGTGCCAGCAGTTTAGGGTATGGCTACACCTTC
CDR3 protein: CASSLGYGYTF

V gene: TRBV19
D gene: NA
J gene: TRBJ1-3
clone size: many
CDR3 DNA: TGTGCCAGTAGTAGACGGGGGCGAAACACCATATATTTT
CDR3 protein: CASSRRGRNTIYF

V gene: TRBV7-8
D gene: TRBD2
J gene: TRBJ2-1
clone size: many
CDR3 DNA: TGTGCCAGCAGCCACCGGGAAGCGGGAGTTAGTTTATACAATGAGCAGTTCTTC
CDR3 protein: CASSHREAGVSLYNEQFF

V gene: TRBV28
D gene: TRBD1
J gene: TRBJ2-1
clone size: NA
CDR3 DNA: TGTGCCAGCAGTCGACACAGGGGGTATATCGATGAGAAGTTATTC
CDR3 protein: CASSRHRGYIDEKLF

V gene: TRBV9
D gene: TRBD1
J gene: TRBJ2-7
clone size: many
CDR3 DNA: TGTGCCAGCAGCCCGGGACAGGGGGCAGGCGAGCAGTACTTC
CDR3 protein: CASSPGQGAGEQYF

V gene: TRBV7-9
D gene: NA
J gene: TRBJ2-5
clone size: NA
CDR3 DNA: TGTGCCAGCAGCTCAGCTTTCACCGGGCTCCAAGAGACCCAGTACTTC
CDR3 protein: CASSSAFTGLQETQYF

V gene: TRBV13
D gene: NA
J gene: TRBJ1-3
clone size: many
CDR3 DNA: TGTGCCAGCAGCCGATCACCCAGCCCCAGCTCTGGAAACACCATATATTTT
CDR3 protein: CASSRSPSPSSGNTIYF

V gene: TRBV3-1
D gene: NA
J gene: TRBJ2-7
clone size: many
CDR3 DNA: TGTGCCAGCAGCCAAGATCCAGGGGGGGGACTCAGCTCCTATTACGAGCAGTACTTC
CDR3 protein: CASSQDPGGGLSSYYEQYF

V gene: TRBV28
D gene: TRBD1
J gene: TRBJ1-2
clone size: NA
CDR3 DNA: TGTGCCAGCAGTCGGGACAGGGCGGATGGCTACACCTTC
CDR3 protein: CASSRDRADGYTF

V gene: TRBV15
D gene: NA
J gene: TRBJ2-7
clone size: many
CDR3 DNA: TGTGCCACCAGCAGAGATCATCTCTCCTACGAGCAGTACTTC
CDR3 protein: CATSRDHLSYEQYF

V gene: TRBV27
D gene: NA
J gene: TRBJ1-5
clone size: NA
CDR3 DNA: TGTGCCAGCAGGGCTTACGGGGGCAATCAGCCCCAGCATTTT
CDR3 protein: CASRAYGGNQPQHF

V gene: TRBV12-5
D gene: TRBD1
J gene: TRBJ1-2
clone size: many
CDR3 DNA: TGTGCTAGTGGTTTGGTGACAGGGCGCGGCTACACCTTC
CDR3 protein: CASGLVTGRGYTF

V gene: TRBV5-1
D gene: NA
J gene: TRBJ1-3
clone size: many
CDR3 DNA: TGCGCCAGCAGCTTGGCGGCAACCGGAAACACCATATATTTT
CDR3 protein: CASSLAATGNTIYF

V gene: TRBV7-8
D gene: TRBD2
J gene: TRBJ2-7
clone size: once
CDR3 DNA: TGTGCCAGCAGCGCGCTAGCGGGAGTCTCCTACGAGCAGTACTTC
CDR3 protein: CASSALAGVSYEQYF

V gene: TRBV28
D gene: NA
J gene: TRBJ1-2
clone size: many
CDR3 DNA: TGTGCCAGCAGTACCCCCCAGGGGTTGGGCTACACCTTC
CDR3 protein: CASSTPQGLGYTF

V gene: TRBV20-1
D gene: TRBD1
J gene: TRBJ2-1
clone size: many
CDR3 DNA: TGCAGTGCCGCTCCCGGACAGGGCTACAATGAGCAGTTCTTC
CDR3 protein: CSAAPGQGYNEQFF

V gene: TRBV28
D gene: NA
J gene: TRBJ2-3
clone size: many
CDR3 DNA: TGTGCCAGCACCAGAGACAGCGTTCCAGATACGCAGTATTTT
CDR3 protein: CASTRDSVPDTQYF